This T cell receptor (beta chain) was identified during a study of cytomegalovirus exposure and HLA in healthy donors. Broader study findings: The productive fraction for most TCR beta V segments was about 87% or about 30% in an earlier analysis. Highest at DRB1 and lowest at HLA-C, TCR association rates differed among HLA loci in a later analysis. Among immune exposure information, only CMV serostatus was available.

Use of 60 Vbeta and 13 Jbeta primers characterized the PCR. As handled by the study authors: The authors later counted about 80 million unique TCR beta chains, 9 million to 12 million of them shared. Clones were read by immunoSEQ multiplex PCR, and TCRdb kept only the in-frame ones, dropping some. D and trimming come from the DNA, and the V and J calls and clone size come from that table. The table has 110,000 or so clones, around 68% seen once. Concerning this clone itself: Its antigen is as yet unknown.

Germline assignment: CDR1 MNHEY and CDR2 SMNVEV (reference sequence). The CDR3 loop spans 13 amino acids. Trimming took 1 base from V and 8 from J, leaving 11 bases between them. The sequencing sample was made of PBMCs. The clonotype comes from a woman aged 40 to 50 in good health and CMV-seropositive. V gene TRBV27 combines with J gene TRBJ1-1; D ambiguous. The CDR3 spells CASSLLNEEEAFF. For the CDR3, the DNA is TGTGCCAGCAGTTTATTAAATGAGGAGGAAGCTTTCTTT.